This is a list of T cell receptor beta chains from one sample in a study of cytomegalovirus exposure and HLA in healthy donors. Clones were sequenced by immunoSEQ multiplex PCR, and TCRdb holds only the in-frame ones, with some missing. The sample consists of about 63,000 clones, 65% to 80% of them appearing once. The sample comprised PBMCs. Receptors were obtained from a woman aged 30 to 39 in good health and CMV-seronegative. The CDR3 runs from the conserved cysteine through the conserved F or W. The D gene is left open where the match is weak. Clone sizes are given selectively: once, few, many, or a class where the clone is expanded.

abundance	j_gene	v_gene	d_gene	CDR3nt	CDR3aa
-	TRBJ2-1	TRBV10-3	TRBD2	TGTGCCATCAGTGGACTAGCATCCTACAATGAGCAGTTCTTC	CAISGLASYNEQFF
-	TRBJ2-1	TRBV5-4	-	TGTGCCAGCAGCCCGAGGGGGAGCGACGGGCAGTTCTTC	CASSPRGSDGQFF
-	TRBJ2-7	TRBV10-2	-	TGCGCCAGCAACCATGGGCTATCCTCCTACGAGCAGTACTTC	CASNHGLSSYEQYF
-	TRBJ2-1	TRBV7-8	TRBD2	TGTGCCAGCAGCCCAGGGACTAGCGGGTGGAGCTCCTACAATGAGCAGTTCTTC	CASSPGTSGWSSYNEQFF
-	TRBJ2-4	TRBV7-9	-	TGTGCCAGCAGCTTCGATGGGGGAGGAGACATTCAGTACTTC	CASSFDGGGDIQYF
-	TRBJ2-2	TRBV6-4	-	TGTGCCAGCAGCCCGGGAGAGCACACCGGGGAGCTGTTTTTT	CASSPGEHTGELFF
-	TRBJ1-1	TRBV11-2	TRBD1	TGTGCCAGCAGCTTAGGACCCGGCAGGGGGCTCACTGAAGCTTTCTTT	CASSLGPGRGLTEAFF
-	TRBJ1-4	TRBV12-5	TRBD1	TGTGCTAGTGGTTTGGCCCCAAAACAGGGGGCGAACGAAAAACTGTTTTTT	CASGLAPKQGANEKLFF
-	TRBJ1-1	TRBV11-2	-	TGTGCCAGCAGCTTGGCGGGCAACCCCCGAGGCACTGAAGCTTTCTTT	CASSLAGNPRGTEAFF
-	TRBJ1-1	TRBV7-9	-	TGTGCCAGCAGCTTAGGTAATGAAGCTTTCTTT	CASSLGNEAFF
-	TRBJ1-1	TRBV19	-	TGTGCCAGTACCCGAGACAGACTCACTGAAGCTTTCTTT	CASTRDRLTEAFF
-	TRBJ2-3	TRBV7-2	-	TGTGCCAGCAGCTTAGTCTCGGGAAGGTCCACAGATACGCAGTATTTT	CASSLVSGRSTDTQYF
few	TRBJ1-2	TRBV7-2	-	TGTGCCAGCAGCTTGGGGGGGAGCTACACCTTC	CASSLGGSYTF
-	TRBJ1-5	TRBV19	-	TGTGCCAGTAGTTGGTCCCAGGGGCCCCCTTATAGCAATCAGCCCCAGCATTTT	CASSWSQGPPYSNQPQHF
-	TRBJ1-4	TRBV15	-	TGTGCCACCAGCAGAGCTGGACAAGAGAGTGAAAAACTGTTTTTT	CATSRAGQESEKLFF
-	TRBJ1-3	TRBV9	-	TGTGCCAGCAGCGTAAAGGCAGGTTTCTCTGGAAACACCATATATTTT	CASSVKAGFSGNTIYF
-	TRBJ1-6	TRBV19	-	TGTGCCAGTAAAACCCAAATCTTCAGCGAGAACAATTCACCCCTCCACTTT	CASKTQIFSENNSPLHF
few	TRBJ1-2	TRBV7-2	TRBD1	TGTGCCAGCAGCCCCGGGACAGGGAACATATTCTATGGCTACACCTTC	CASSPGTGNIFYGYTF
-	TRBJ1-6	TRBV18	TRBD1	TGTGCCAGCTCCGATGGACAGGGAGGAGATTCACCCCTCCACTTT	CASSDGQGGDSPLHF
-	TRBJ1-2	TRBV7-9	TRBD1	TGTTCCAGCAGCCGGACAGGGAACTATGGCTACACCTTC	CSSSRTGNYGYTF
-	TRBJ1-2	TRBV30	TRBD1	TGTGCCTGGAGTCTTGGGACAGGGGGAAATGGCTACACCTTC	CAWSLGTGGNGYTF
-	TRBJ2-3	TRBV30	TRBD1	TGTGCCTGGAGTCTAGACAGGGCAGATACGCAGTATTTT	CAWSLDRADTQYF
-	TRBJ2-1	TRBV5-6	TRBD2	TGTGCCAGTGGGACTAGCGGGAGGGTTTCTTACAATGAGCAGTTCTTC	CASGTSGRVSYNEQFF
-	TRBJ2-1	TRBV30	TRBD2	TGTGCCTGGAGTTACGGGGGGGAGCAGTTCTTC	CAWSYGGEQFF
-	TRBJ1-1	TRBV5-1	-	TGCGCCAGCAGTACCGAGCTCAGGGTGGGTGAAGCTTTCTTT	CASSTELRVGEAFF
-	TRBJ2-5	TRBV18	TRBD1	TGTGCCAGCTCACCACCGGGACAGCAAGAGACCCAGTACTTC	CASSPPGQQETQYF
-	TRBJ1-5	TRBV11-2	TRBD1	TGTGCCAGCAGCTTAGAAGACACAGGGGGCTATCAGCCCCAGCATTTT	CASSLEDTGGYQPQHF
-	TRBJ1-4	TRBV11-3	-	TGTGCCAGCAGCTTAGGAGGAACTAATGAAAAACTGTTTTTT	CASSLGGTNEKLFF
-	TRBJ1-4	TRBV19	TRBD1	TGTGCCAGTAGAGAGCCGGGACAGGGGGGTGAAAAACTGTTTTTT	CASREPGQGGEKLFF
few	TRBJ2-5	TRBV6-5	-	TGTGCCAGCAGTTACAGGGACATCCAAGAGACCCAGTACTTC	CASSYRDIQETQYF
-	TRBJ2-7	TRBV5-1	-	TGCGCCAGTCAGACAGCTTCGACCACCTACGAGCAGTACTTC	CASQTASTTYEQYF
-	TRBJ1-1	TRBV7-9	-	TGTGCCAGCAGCCCAAGGCCCCTATGGACACAGAACACTGAAGCTTTCTTT	CASSPRPLWTQNTEAFF
-	TRBJ1-1	TRBV4-1	-	TGCGCCAGCAGCCAAGGGGGCTTACTAAACACTGAAGCTTTCTTT	CASSQGGLLNTEAFF